This T cell receptor (beta chain) was found in a study of CD8+CD57+ T cells in acquired aplastic anemia. About this clonotype itself: Its matching antigen is unknown.

Findings and limits, study-wide: Both patients and controls carried the same twenty-nine CD8+ CDR3 sequences.

It was patients with CD8+CD57+ cell expansion by flow cytometry who were chosen for sequencing. No patient had been given any therapy when blood was sampled. Genomic DNA templated the TCR beta VDJ and CDR3 profiling. From the reads, TCRdb called clonotypes with MiXCR, one entry per CDR3 protein. The sample includes about 150,000 distinct CDR3 sequences, less than 60% of them seen just once. The receptor was isolated from a human donor with aplastic anemia. Sequenced sample: sorted CD4+, CD8+, or CD8+CD57+ T cells (not recorded which) from PBMCs.

CDR3 in DNA: TGCGCCAGCAGCTGGAGACAGAGGGCGTACGAGCAGTACTTC. Translated: CASSWRQRAYEQYF. The chain links TRBV5-1 to TRBJ2-7; D could derive from TRBD1 or TRBD2 (5 bases each). There are 14 residues in the CDR3. Trimming pared 3 bases from V and 4 bases from J, leaving 14 bases between. Germline CDR1 SGHRS, CDR2 YFSETQ. The full variable domain, completed using reference TRBV5-1 and TRBJ2-7, is KAGVTQTPRYLIKTRGQQVTLSCSPISGHRSVSWYQQTPGQGLQFLFEYFSETQRNKGNFPGRFSGRQFSNSRSEMNVSTLELGDSALYLCASSWRQRAYEQYFGPGTRLTVT.